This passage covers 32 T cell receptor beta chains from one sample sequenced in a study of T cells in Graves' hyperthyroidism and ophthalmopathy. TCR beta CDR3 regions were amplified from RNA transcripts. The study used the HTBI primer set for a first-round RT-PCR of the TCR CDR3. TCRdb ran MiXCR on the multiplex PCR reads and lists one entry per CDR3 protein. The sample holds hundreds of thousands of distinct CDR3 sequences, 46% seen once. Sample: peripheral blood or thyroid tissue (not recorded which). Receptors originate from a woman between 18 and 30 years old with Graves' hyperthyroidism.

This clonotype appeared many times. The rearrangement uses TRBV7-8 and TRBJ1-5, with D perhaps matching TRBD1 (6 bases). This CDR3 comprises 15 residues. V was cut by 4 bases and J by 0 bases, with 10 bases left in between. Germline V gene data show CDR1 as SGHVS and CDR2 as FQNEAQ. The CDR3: CASSSEDSSNQPQHF. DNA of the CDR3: TGTGCCAGCAGCTCAGAGGACAGTAGCAATCAGCCCCAGCATTTT.

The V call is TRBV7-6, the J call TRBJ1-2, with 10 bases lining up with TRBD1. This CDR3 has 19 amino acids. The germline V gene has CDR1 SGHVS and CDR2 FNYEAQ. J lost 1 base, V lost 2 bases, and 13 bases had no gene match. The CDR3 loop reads CASSLLALSGQGINYGYTF. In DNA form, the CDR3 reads TGTGCCAGCAGCTTACTAGCATTATCGGGACAGGGGATTAACTATGGCTACACCTTC.

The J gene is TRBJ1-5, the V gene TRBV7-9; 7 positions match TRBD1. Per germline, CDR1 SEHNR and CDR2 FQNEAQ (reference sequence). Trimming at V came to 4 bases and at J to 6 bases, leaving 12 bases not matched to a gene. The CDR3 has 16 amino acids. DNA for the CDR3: TGTGCCAGCAGCTGGGGCTCTACAGGGGCGGGTCAGCCCCAGCATTTT. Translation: CASSWGSTGAGQPQHF.

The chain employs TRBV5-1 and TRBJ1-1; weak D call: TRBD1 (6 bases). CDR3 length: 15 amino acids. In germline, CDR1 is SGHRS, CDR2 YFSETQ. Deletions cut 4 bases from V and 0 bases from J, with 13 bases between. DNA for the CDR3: TGCGCCAGCAGCGCCCGGGGACAATTGAACACTGAAGCTTTCTTT. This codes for CASSARGQLNTEAFF.

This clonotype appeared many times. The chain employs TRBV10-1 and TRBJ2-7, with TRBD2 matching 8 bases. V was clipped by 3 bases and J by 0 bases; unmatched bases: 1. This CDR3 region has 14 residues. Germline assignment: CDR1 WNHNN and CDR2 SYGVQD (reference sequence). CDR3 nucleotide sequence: TGCGCCAGCAGTGACGGGGGGGCCTCCTACGAGCAGTACTTC. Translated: CASSDGGASYEQYF.

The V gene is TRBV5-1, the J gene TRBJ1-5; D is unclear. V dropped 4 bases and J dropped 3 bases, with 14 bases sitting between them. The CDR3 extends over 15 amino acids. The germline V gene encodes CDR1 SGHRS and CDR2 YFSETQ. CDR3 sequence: CASSPGASHNQPQHF. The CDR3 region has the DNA TGCGCCAGCAGCCCGGGAGCATCCCACAATCAGCCCCAGCATTTT.

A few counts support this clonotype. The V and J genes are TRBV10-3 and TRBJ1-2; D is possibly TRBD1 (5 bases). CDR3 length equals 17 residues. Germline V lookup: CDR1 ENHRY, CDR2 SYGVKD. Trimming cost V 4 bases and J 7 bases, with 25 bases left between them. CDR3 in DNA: TGTGCCATCAGTGCCCCCGGGGTCTCGGGACTTCGATCTGGCTACACCTTC. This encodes CAISAPGVSGLRSGYTF.

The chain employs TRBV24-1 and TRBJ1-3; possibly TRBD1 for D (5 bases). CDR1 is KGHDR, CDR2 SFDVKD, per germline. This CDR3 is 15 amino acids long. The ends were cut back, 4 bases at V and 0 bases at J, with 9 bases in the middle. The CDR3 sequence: CATSDAGTSGNTIYF. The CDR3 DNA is TGTGCCACCAGTGACGCCGGGACCTCTGGAAACACCATATATTTT.

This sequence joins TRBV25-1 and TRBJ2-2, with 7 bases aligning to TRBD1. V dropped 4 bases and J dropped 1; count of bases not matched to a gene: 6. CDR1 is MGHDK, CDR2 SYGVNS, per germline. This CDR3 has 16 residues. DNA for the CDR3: TGTGCCAGCAGTGCTAGACGGACAGGGAACACCGGGGAGCTGTTTTTT. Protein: CASSARRTGNTGELFF.

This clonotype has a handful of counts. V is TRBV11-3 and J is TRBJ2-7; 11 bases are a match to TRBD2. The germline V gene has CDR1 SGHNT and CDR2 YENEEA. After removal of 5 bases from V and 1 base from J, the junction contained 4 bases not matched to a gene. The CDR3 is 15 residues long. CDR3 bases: TGTGCCAGCAGCATCGGGACTAGCGGTTCCTACGAGCAGTACTTC. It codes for CASSIGTSGSYEQYF.

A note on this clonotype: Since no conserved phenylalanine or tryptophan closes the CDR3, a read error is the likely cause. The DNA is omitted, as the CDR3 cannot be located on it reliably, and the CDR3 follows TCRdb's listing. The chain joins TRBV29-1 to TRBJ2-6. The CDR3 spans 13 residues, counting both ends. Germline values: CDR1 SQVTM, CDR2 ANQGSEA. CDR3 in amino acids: CSVALRVHQDSNT.

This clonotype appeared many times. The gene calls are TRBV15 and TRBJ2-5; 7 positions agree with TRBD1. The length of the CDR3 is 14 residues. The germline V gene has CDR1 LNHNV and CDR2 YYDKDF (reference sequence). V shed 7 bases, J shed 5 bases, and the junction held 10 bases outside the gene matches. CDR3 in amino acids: CATTKGQAQETQYF. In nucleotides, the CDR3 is TGTGCCACCACCAAAGGACAGGCGCAGGAGACCCAGTACTTC.

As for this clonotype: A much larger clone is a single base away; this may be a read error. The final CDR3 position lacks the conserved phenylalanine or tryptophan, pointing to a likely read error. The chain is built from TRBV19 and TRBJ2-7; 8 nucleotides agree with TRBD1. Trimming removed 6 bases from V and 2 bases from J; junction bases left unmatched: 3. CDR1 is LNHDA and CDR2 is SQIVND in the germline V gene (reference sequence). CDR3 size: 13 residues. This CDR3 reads CASSWTGTYEQYS. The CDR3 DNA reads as TGTGCCAGTAGCTGGACAGGGACCTACGAGCAGTACTCC.

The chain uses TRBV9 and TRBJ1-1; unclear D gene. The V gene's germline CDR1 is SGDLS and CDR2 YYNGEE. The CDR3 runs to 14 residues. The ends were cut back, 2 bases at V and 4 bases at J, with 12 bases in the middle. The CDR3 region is CASSVVRFSTEAFF. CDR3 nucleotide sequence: TGTGCCAGCAGCGTGGTCAGGTTTTCCACTGAAGCTTTCTTT.

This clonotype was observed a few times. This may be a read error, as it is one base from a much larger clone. Here the CDR3 DNA reads TGTGCCATCAGTCAACTGGACAGCTCTGGGGCCAACGTCCTGACTTTC. This encodes CAISQLDSSGANVLTF. The chain joins TRBV10-3 to TRBJ2-6; possible D gene TRBD1, 6 bases. This CDR3 is built from 16 residues. Germline V gene data show CDR1 as ENHRY and CDR2 as SYGVKD. Trimming removed 5 bases from V and 0 bases from J, with 11 bases in between.

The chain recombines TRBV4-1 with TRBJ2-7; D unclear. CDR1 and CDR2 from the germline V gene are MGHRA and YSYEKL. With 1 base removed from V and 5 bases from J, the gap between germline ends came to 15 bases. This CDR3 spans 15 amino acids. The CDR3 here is CASSQGWPPFDEQYF. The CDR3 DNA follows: TGCGCCAGCAGCCAAGGCTGGCCCCCGTTTGACGAGCAGTACTTC.

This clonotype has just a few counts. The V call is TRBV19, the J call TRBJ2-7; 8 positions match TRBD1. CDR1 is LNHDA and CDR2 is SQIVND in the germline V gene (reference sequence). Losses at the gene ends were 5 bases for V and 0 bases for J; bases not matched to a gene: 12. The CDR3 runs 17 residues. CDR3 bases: TGTGCCAGTAGTGCCGGCTCCCGGGACAGGAGCTCCTACGAGCAGTACTTC. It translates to CASSAGSRDRSSYEQYF.

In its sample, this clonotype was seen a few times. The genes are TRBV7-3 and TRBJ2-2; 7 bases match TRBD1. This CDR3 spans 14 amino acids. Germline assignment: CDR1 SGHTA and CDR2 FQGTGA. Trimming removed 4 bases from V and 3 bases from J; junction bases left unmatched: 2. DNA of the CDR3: TGTGCCAGCAGCTCTACAGGGGACACCGGGGAGCTGTTTTTT. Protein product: CASSSTGDTGELFF. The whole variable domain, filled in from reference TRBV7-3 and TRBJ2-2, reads GAGVSQTPSNKVTEKGKYVELRCDPISGHTALYWYRQSLGQGPEFLIYFQGTGAADDSGLPNDRFFAVRPEGSVSTLKIQRTERGDSAVYLCASSSTGDTGELFFGEGSRLTVL.

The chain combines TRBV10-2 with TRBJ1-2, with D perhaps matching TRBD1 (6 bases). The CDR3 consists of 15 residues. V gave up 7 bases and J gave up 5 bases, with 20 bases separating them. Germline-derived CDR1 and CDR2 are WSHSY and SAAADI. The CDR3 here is CASTRGNHREYGYTF. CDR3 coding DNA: TGCGCCAGCACTCGAGGGAACCACAGGGAATATGGCTACACCTTC.

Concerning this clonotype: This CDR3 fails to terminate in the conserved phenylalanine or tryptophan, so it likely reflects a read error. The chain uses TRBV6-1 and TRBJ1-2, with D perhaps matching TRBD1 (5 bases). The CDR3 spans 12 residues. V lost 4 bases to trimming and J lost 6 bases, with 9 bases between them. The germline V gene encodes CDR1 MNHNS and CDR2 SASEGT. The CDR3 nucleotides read TGTGCCAGCAGTGCAGGGAGCCATGGCTACACCTAC. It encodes CASSAGSHGYTY.

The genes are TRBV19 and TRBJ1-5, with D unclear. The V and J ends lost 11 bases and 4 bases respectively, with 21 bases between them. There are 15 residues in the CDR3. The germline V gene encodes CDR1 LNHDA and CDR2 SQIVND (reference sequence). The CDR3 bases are TGTGCCTGGAATGTGGCGGGAGGTGAGAATCAGCCCCAGCATTTT. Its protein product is CAWNVAGGENQPQHF.

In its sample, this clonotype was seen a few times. DNA of the CDR3: TGTGCCAGCAGGCAAGGGGCTGGGGCCAACGTCCTGACTTTC. This translates into CASRQGAGANVLTF. The V and J genes are TRBV19 and TRBJ2-6; D perhaps matches TRBD1 (5 bases). Germline loops: CDR1 LNHDA, CDR2 SQIVND (reference sequence). The CDR3 length is 14 residues. V was shortened by 9 bases and J by 2 bases, with 11 bases between the two germline ends.

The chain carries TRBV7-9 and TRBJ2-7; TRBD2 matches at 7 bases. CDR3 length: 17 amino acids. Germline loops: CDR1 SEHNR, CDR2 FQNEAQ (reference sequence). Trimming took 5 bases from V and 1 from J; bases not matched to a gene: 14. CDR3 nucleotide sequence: TGTGCCAGCAGCCCACCGTCCAGCGGGGTAGGTTCCTACGAGCAGTACTTC. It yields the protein CASSPPSSGVGSYEQYF.

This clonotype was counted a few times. The CDR3 DNA is TGTGCCAGCAGCTCCAGTATGGCCGGGTTCCTGAACTATGGCTACACCTTC. Its protein is CASSSSMAGFLNYGYTF. V gene TRBV7-2 combines with J gene TRBJ1-2, with D unclear. V was shortened by 4 bases and J by 2 bases, with 20 bases between the two germline ends. Germline V gene sequence: CDR1 SGHTA, CDR2 FQGNSA. The CDR3 length is 17 residues.

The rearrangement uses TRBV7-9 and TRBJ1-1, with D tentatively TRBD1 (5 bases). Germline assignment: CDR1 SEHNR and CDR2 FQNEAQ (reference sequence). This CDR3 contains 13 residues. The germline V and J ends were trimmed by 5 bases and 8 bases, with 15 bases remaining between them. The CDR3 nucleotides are TGTGCCAGCAGCCCTCAGGGTTTGCCCGAAGCTTTCTTT. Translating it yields CASSPQGLPEAFF.

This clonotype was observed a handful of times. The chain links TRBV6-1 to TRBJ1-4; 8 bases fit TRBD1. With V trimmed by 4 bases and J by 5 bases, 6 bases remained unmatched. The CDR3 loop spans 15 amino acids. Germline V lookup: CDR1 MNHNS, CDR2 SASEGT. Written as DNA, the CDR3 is TGTGCCAGCAGTGCACCGGGACAGGAGAATGAAAAACTGTTTTTT. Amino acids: CASSAPGQENEKLFF.

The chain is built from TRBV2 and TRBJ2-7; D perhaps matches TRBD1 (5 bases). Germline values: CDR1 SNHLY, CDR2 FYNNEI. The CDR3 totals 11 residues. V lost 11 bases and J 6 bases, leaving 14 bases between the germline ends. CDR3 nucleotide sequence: TGTGCCGGACATACTGGCCTCGAGCAGTACTTC. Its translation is CAGHTGLEQYF.

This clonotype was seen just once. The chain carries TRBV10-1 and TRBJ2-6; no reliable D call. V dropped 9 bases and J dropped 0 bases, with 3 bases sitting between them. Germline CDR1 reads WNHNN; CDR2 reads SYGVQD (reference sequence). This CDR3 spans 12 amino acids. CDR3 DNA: TGCGCCAGGAGCTCTGGGGCCAACGTCCTGACTTTC. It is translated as CARSSGANVLTF.

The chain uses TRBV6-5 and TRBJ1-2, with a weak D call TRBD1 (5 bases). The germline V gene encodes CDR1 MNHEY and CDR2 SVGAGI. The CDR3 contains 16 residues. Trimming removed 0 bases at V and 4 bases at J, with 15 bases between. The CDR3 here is CASSYSVRGSAYGYTF. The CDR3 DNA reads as TGTGCCAGCAGTTACTCTGTAAGGGGATCGGCCTATGGCTACACCTTC.

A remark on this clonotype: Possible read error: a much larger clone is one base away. The CDR3, as DNA: TGCGCCAGCAGCCAAGATCAGGTGGAGACCCAGTACTTC. This sequence encodes CASSQDQVETQYF. The chain is built from TRBV7-7 and TRBJ2-5; no firm D call. Germline V gene data show CDR1 as SSHAT and CDR2 as FNYEAQ (reference sequence). The CDR3 loop spans 13 amino acids.

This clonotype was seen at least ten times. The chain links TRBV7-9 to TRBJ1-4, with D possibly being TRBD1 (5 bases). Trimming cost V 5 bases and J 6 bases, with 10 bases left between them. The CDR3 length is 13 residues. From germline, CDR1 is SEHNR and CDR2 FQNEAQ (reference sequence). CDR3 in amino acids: CASSATRDEKLFF. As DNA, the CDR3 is TGTGCCAGCAGCGCCACCAGGGATGAAAAACTGTTTTTT.

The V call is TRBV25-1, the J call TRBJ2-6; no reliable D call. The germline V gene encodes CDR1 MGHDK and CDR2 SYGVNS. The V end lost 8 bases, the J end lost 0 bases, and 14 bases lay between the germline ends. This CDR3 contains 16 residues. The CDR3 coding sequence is TGTGCCAGCTCCCTTGAAAAATACTCTGGGGCCAACGTCCTGACTTTC. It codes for CASSLEKYSGANVLTF.